This entry lists 15 T cell receptor beta chains sequenced from one sample in a study of blood T cell repertoires in COVID-19 (TCRdb year 2020). Libraries were built with the immunoSEQ multiplex PCR assay. TCRdb provides this immuneACCESS table in a form limited to in-frame rearrangements. Some clones are lacking; in checked studies, under half of them reflect an unresolved V gene, and why the rest are absent is not known. A total of tens of thousands of clones appear in this sample, roughly 80% of them only once. The ten biggest clones cover 15% to 20% of the sample. The sequencing input was peripheral blood. The receptors were sampled from a woman in her sixties or seventies with acute or convalescent COVID-19.

The chain uses TRBV7-3 and TRBJ2-5; 11 positions match TRBD2. V gave up 5 bases and J gave up 5 bases; unmatched junction bases: 7. The CDR3 spans 15 residues. Germline V gives CDR1 SGHTA, CDR2 FQGTGA. The CDR3 nucleotides are TGTGCCAGCAGCCTTAGCGGGGGGGCCCGCGAGACCCAGTACTTC. Translating gives CASSLSGGARETQYF.

The V call is TRBV3-1 (or the pseudogene TRBV3-2), the J call TRBJ2-5; 11 nucleotides agree with TRBD2. Germline assignment: CDR1 LGHDT and CDR2 YNNKEL (reference sequence). The CDR3 sequence is 18 residues long. The trim removed 0 bases at V and 1 base at J, leaving 7 bases unmatched. The CDR3 coding sequence is TGTGCCAGCAGCCAAGATCCTAGCGGGGGGACCTTCCAAGAGACCCAGTACTTC. As protein: CASSQDPSGGTFQETQYF.

The chain links TRBV6-2 or TRBV6-3 to TRBJ2-1; D not resolved. Trimming removed 2 bases from V and 7 bases from J, with 6 bases in between. The CDR3 spans 12 residues. From germline, CDR1 is MNHEY and CDR2 SVGEGT. CDR3 sequence reads: CASSYVQNEQFF. The CDR3 DNA is TGTGCCAGCAGTTACGTCCAGAATGAGCAGTTCTTC.

The chain employs TRBV14 and TRBJ2-1; possibly TRBD1 for D (6 bases). Trimming stripped 1 base from V and 4 bases from J, with 14 bases between. Germline V gene lookup returns CDR1 SGHDN and CDR2 FVKESK. The CDR3 loop spans 16 amino acids. The CDR3 DNA reads TGTGCCAGCAGCCAAGTCAGGGGTTCGCTTTACAATGAGCAGTTCTTC. Protein product: CASSQVRGSLYNEQFF.

V is TRBV6-5 and J is TRBJ2-1; 7 nucleotides line up with TRBD2. The germline CDR1 and CDR2 sequences are MNHEY and SVGAGI. The trim removed 1 base at V and 0 bases at J, leaving 3 bases unmatched. The CDR3 is 16 amino acids. The CDR3: CASSYWEGSSYNEQFF. The CDR3 DNA reads as TGTGCCAGCAGTTACTGGGAGGGTAGCTCCTACAATGAGCAGTTCTTC.

V usage is TRBV4-2 and J usage is TRBJ1-5; possible D gene TRBD1, 6 bases. Germline V lookup: CDR1 LGHNA, CDR2 YNFKEQ. V was trimmed by 3 bases and J by 7 bases, leaving 13 bases between them. The CDR3 totals 14 residues. The CDR3 nucleotides read TGTGCCAGCAGCCAGGACAGTACATCACAGCCCCAGCATTTT. Its translation is CASSQDSTSQPQHF.

V gene TRBV24-1 combines with J gene TRBJ2-1; possibly TRBD1 for D (5 bases). Trimming left V 7 bases short and J 3 bases short, with 15 bases between. Germline V gives CDR1 KGHDR, CDR2 SFDVKD. The CDR3 contains 15 residues. The CDR3 sequence is CATSATALGYNEQFF. CDR3 DNA: TGTGCCACCAGCGCGACAGCTTTGGGCTACAATGAGCAGTTCTTC.

V gene TRBV19 combines with J gene TRBJ2-5; possible D gene TRBD1, 8 bases. This CDR3 spans 13 amino acids. The germline V gene encodes CDR1 LNHDA and CDR2 SQIVND (reference sequence). V dropped 6 bases and J dropped 7 bases, with 15 bases sitting between them. CDR3 DNA: TGTGCCAGTAGCCAACAGGGGGGGGCGACCCAGTACTTC. This translates into CASSQQGGATQYF.

CDR3 DNA: TGCAGCGTTGAGTTAGGGACAGGGGCAGATACGCAGTATTTT. Translating gives CSVELGTGADTQYF. V usage is TRBV29-1 and J usage is TRBJ2-3, with 10 bases aligning to TRBD1. J lost 4 bases, V lost 3 bases, and 4 bases had no gene match. Germline V gene data show CDR1 as SQVTM and CDR2 as ANQGSEA. The CDR3 sequence is 14 residues long.

The chain uses TRBV18 and TRBJ1-1; no reliable D call. Trimming removed 3 bases from V and 1 base from J, with 6 bases in between. Germline V CDR1 and CDR2: KGHSH, LQKENI. The length of the CDR3 is 13 residues. The DNA of the CDR3 is TGTGCCAGCTCACCTTTACAGAACACTGAAGCTTTCTTT. This translates into CASSPLQNTEAFF. Complete variable domain (other parts from reference TRBV18 and TRBJ1-1): NAGVMQNPRHLVRRRGQEARLRCSPMKGHSHVYWYRQLPEEGLKFMVYLQKENIIDESGMPKERFSAEFPKEGPSILRIQQVVRGDSAAYFCASSPLQNTEAFFGQGTRLTVV.

This chain connects TRBV7-3 to TRBJ1-1, with 8 bases fitting TRBD1. The CDR3 consists of 16 residues. The germline CDR1 and CDR2 sequences are SGHTA and FQGTGA. Germline trimming cut 0 bases from V and 4 bases from J; bases unmatched to any gene: 7. CDR3 protein: CASSLTAGGAGTEAFF. DNA of the CDR3: TGTGCCAGCAGCTTAACGGCAGGGGGCGCGGGCACTGAAGCTTTCTTT.

The chain is built from TRBV18 and TRBJ2-5; TRBD1 aligns across 10 bases. The germline V gene has CDR1 KGHSH and CDR2 LQKENI. Trimming took 3 bases from V and 2 from J; bases not matched to a gene: 18. CDR3 size: 20 residues. Here the CDR3 DNA reads TGTGCCAGCTCACCTCGGGACAGGGGTCCTTCTGGGTTCGAACAAGAGACCCAGTACTTC. Encoded protein: CASSPRDRGPSGFEQETQYF.

V gene TRBV19 combines with J gene TRBJ2-7; D remains ambiguous. The V and J ends lost 7 bases and 9 bases respectively, with 19 bases between them. The CDR3 contains 13 residues. Germline V gene data show CDR1 as LNHDA and CDR2 as SQIVND (reference sequence). The CDR3 loop reads CASTLRSLIGQYF. The CDR3 DNA follows: TGTGCCAGTACCCTGAGGTCTTTGATCGGGCAGTACTTC. Full variable domain (missing parts from reference TRBV19 and TRBJ2-7): DGGITQSPKYLFRKEGQNVTLSCEQNLNHDAMYWYRQDPGQGLRLIYYSQIVNDFQKGDIAEGYSVSREKKESFPLTVTSAQKNPTAFYLCASTLRSLIGQYFGPGTRLTVT.

The V gene is TRBV11-2, the J gene TRBJ1-6, with 8 bases aligning to TRBD1. CDR1 and CDR2 from the germline V gene are SGHAT and FQNNGV. Trimming removed 2 bases from V and 10 bases from J; junction bases left unmatched: 7. CDR3 length: 15 residues. The CDR3 is CASSLQGALGSPLHF. CDR3 DNA: TGTGCCAGCAGCTTACAGGGGGCCCTTGGGTCACCCCTCCACTTT.

The CDR3 DNA sequence: TGTGCCAGCAGTGTTCAGGGGGATACGCAGTATTTT. It is translated as CASSVQGDTQYF. The J gene is TRBJ2-3, the V gene TRBV2, with a possible D match to TRBD1 (6 bases). The germline V and J ends were trimmed by 4 bases and 6 bases, with 8 bases remaining between them. Germline V CDR1 and CDR2: SNHLY, FYNNEI. The CDR3 sequence is 12 residues long.